Below, 30 T cell receptor beta chains from the same sample are listed, as sequenced in a study of identical twins. One entry per CDR3 protein, called by TCRdb with MiXCR from the 5' RACE reads. Of about 340 distinct CDR3 sequences listed, around 96% are singletons. Sequencing was done on a sample of PBMCs. The receptors were gathered from a woman aged 18-30 years in good health. This table probably holds off-target reads from a library built for another chain.

The chain is built from TRBV20-1 and TRBJ2-3, with D perhaps TRBD2 (6 bases). The V gene lost 6 bases and the J gene lost 0 bases, with 16 bases spanning the gap. CDR3 length: 15 residues. Germline assignment: CDR1 DFQATT and CDR2 SNEGSKA (reference sequence). As DNA, the CDR3 is TGCAGTGCCCTACTCCTAGGGACTAGCACAGATACGCAGTATTTT. Translated, it gives CSALLLGTSTDTQYF.

In its sample, this clonotype was seen a few times. This rearrangement joins TRBV2 to TRBJ2-3, with a weak D call TRBD1 (6 bases). Deletions cut 6 bases from V and 2 bases from J, with 9 bases between. The germline gives CDR1 SNHLY, CDR2 FYNNEI. The CDR3 runs 13 residues. CDR3 nucleotide sequence: TGTGCCAGCAGGGGGGACAACACAGATACGCAGTATTTT. Amino acid sequence: CASRGDNTDTQYF.

CDR3 sequence reads: CASAQGATQYF. CDR3 nucleotides: TGTGCCAGCGCGCAGGGGGCAACCCAGTACTTC. V gene TRBV28 combines with J gene TRBJ2-5; TRBD1 agrees at 8 bases. This CDR3 is built from 11 residues. With V trimmed by 8 bases and J by 8 bases, 4 bases remained unmatched. Germline-derived CDR1 and CDR2 are MDHEN and SYDVKM.

This clonotype appeared a single time. This chain links TRBV10-3 with TRBJ2-3, with TRBD2 matching over 8 bases. The V gene end was trimmed by 6 bases and the J gene end by 1 base; junction bases not matched to a gene: 6. In germline, CDR1 is ENHRY, CDR2 SYGVKD. The CDR3 runs 15 residues. The CDR3 nucleotides are TGTGCCATCAGGGTCGCGCGGGGGGGCACAGATACGCAGTATTTT. Its translation is CAIRVARGGTDTQYF.

This clonotype was recorded only once. The CDR3 nucleotides read TGTGCCAGCAGTTTCCGAAGTTTTAGGGACAGCTGGCAAGAGACCCAGTACTTC. Translated: CASSFRSFRDSWQETQYF. The chain is built from TRBV28 and TRBJ2-5; 7 bases agree with TRBD1. Looked up from germline, CDR1 is MDHEN and CDR2 is SYDVKM. V lost 3 bases to trimming and J lost 2 bases; unmatched junction nucleotides: 15. This CDR3 is built from 18 residues.

This clonotype was picked up one time. The chain recombines TRBV28 with TRBJ2-3; 7 bases line up with TRBD2. With V trimmed by 5 bases and J by 0 bases, 8 bases remained unmatched. The CDR3 runs to 16 residues. CDR1 and CDR2 from the germline V gene are MDHEN and SYDVKM. The CDR3 protein is CASSRGEATSTDTQYF. In nucleotides, the CDR3 is TGTGCCAGCAGTCGGGGGGAGGCCACTAGCACAGATACGCAGTATTTT.

The CDR3 nucleotides read TGTGCCAGCAGCCGGGCAGGGGGTTTCATAAACATTCAGTACTTC. It is translated as CASSRAGGFINIQYF. The chain recombines TRBV6-1 with TRBJ2-4, with 7 bases matching TRBD1. The CDR3 contains 15 residues. V gave up 6 bases and J gave up 6 bases; unmatched junction bases: 11. Germline assignment: CDR1 MNHNS and CDR2 SASEGT.

V gene TRBV11-1 combines with J gene TRBJ2-7; D might be TRBD1 (6 bases). The length of the CDR3 is 18 residues. Trimming removed 3 bases at V and 1 base at J, with 22 bases between. Looked up from germline, CDR1 is SGHAT and CDR2 is FQDESV (reference sequence). The CDR3 DNA sequence: TGTGCCAGCAGCTTGGAAAGAGGCGTTAGACAGGTTTCCTACGAGCAGTACTTC. Translated: CASSLERGVRQVSYEQYF.

The chain links TRBV2 to TRBJ2-7, with TRBD2 identical over 7 bases. The CDR3 is made up of 12 amino acids. Germline CDR1 is SNHLY and CDR2 is FYNNEI. J gave up 6 bases and V 6 bases, and 5 bases lay outside the gene matches. This chain's CDR3 is CASRGSGLEQYF. The CDR3 DNA reads as TGTGCCAGCAGGGGTAGCGGGCTCGAGCAGTACTTC.

The chain uses TRBV9 and TRBJ2-3; D may be TRBD2 (6 bases). CDR1 is SGDLS and CDR2 is YYNGEE in the germline V gene. V dropped 6 bases and J dropped 0 bases, with 14 bases sitting between them. The CDR3 loop spans 15 amino acids. CDR3 bases: TGTGCCAGCACCCCCTGGGGGACTAGCACAGATACGCAGTATTTT. Protein sequence: CASTPWGTSTDTQYF.

The chain joins TRBV2 to TRBJ2-3; 12 bases are a match to TRBD2. The V and J ends lost 7 bases and 3 bases, in that order; junction bases with no gene match: 5. The CDR3 sequence is 15 residues long. In germline, CDR1 is SNHLY, CDR2 FYNNEI. The CDR3: CASILLAGGTDTQYF. For the CDR3, the DNA is TGTGCCAGCATCCTACTAGCGGGGGGAACAGATACGCAGTATTTT.

The J gene is TRBJ2-1, the V gene TRBV4-1; D remains unclear. V was clipped by 4 bases and J by 4 bases, with 8 bases between them. Germline V lookup: CDR1 MGHRA, CDR2 YSYEKL. CDR3 length: 13 residues. This CDR3 is CASSPADYNEQFF. In DNA, the CDR3 is TGCGCCAGCAGCCCGGCTGATTACAATGAGCAGTTCTTC.

This clonotype was recorded only once. The chain is built from TRBV12-3 or TRBV12-4 and TRBJ2-7, with D possibly TRBD2 on 5 matching bases. The ends were cut back, 6 bases at V and 0 bases at J, with 6 bases in the middle. CDR3 size: 12 residues. The CDR3 protein is CASSRDSYEQYF. The CDR3 DNA reads as TGTGCCAGCAGCCGGGACTCCTACGAGCAGTACTTC.

The V and J genes are TRBV20-1 and TRBJ2-7, with D maybe TRBD1 (5 bases). CDR1 and CDR2 (germline): DFQATT, SNEGSKA (reference sequence). The CDR3 has 12 amino acids. Trimming left V 4 bases short and J 4 bases short, with 11 bases between. CDR3 in amino acids: CSATIREYEQYF. The CDR3 nucleotides read TGCAGTGCTACGATCAGGGAATACGAGCAGTACTTC.

V and J are TRBV29-1 and TRBJ2-5; 7 bases map to TRBD2. V dropped 7 bases and J dropped 2; count of bases not matched to a gene: 1. CDR1 and CDR2 (germline): SQVTM, ANQGSEA. The CDR3 is 11 amino acids. In DNA, the CDR3 is TGCAGCGGCGGGGGTCAAGAGACCCAGTACTTC. Protein product: CSGGGQETQYF.

CDR3 bases: TGTGCCAGCAGCGCAATGGACCTCTACGAGCAGTACTTC. Its translation: CASSAMDLYEQYF. V and J are TRBV11-1 and TRBJ2-7, with D uncertain. V was shortened by 5 bases and J by 3 bases, with 11 bases between the two germline ends. This CDR3 region has 13 residues. From germline, CDR1 is SGHAT and CDR2 FQDESV (reference sequence).

V is TRBV3-1 and J is TRBJ2-1; D not resolved. The CDR3 loop spans 12 amino acids. The germline V and J ends were trimmed by 0 bases and 8 bases, with 5 bases remaining between them. Looked up from germline, CDR1 is LGHDT and CDR2 is YNNKEL (reference sequence). The CDR3 DNA sequence: TGTGCCAGCAGCCAAGATCTCTATGAGCAGTTCTTC. Protein: CASSQDLYEQFF.

This clonotype showed up just once. This chain connects TRBV20-1 to TRBJ2-7, with D maybe TRBD1 (7 bases). Trimming removed 6 bases at V and 4 bases at J, with 16 bases between. CDR3 length: 13 residues. The germline V gene has CDR1 DFQATT and CDR2 SNEGSKA (reference sequence). The CDR3 sequence is CSARGTAFYEQYF. The CDR3 DNA reads TGCAGTGCGCGCGGGACAGCTTTTTACGAGCAGTACTTC.

The V gene is TRBV11-2, the J gene TRBJ2-4, with TRBD2 matching 7 bases. The junction had 3 bases not matched to a gene; V was cut back by 0 bases and J by 1 base. The CDR3 totals 16 residues. The V gene's germline CDR1 is SGHAT and CDR2 FQNNGV. CDR3: CASSLEARGAKNIQYF. The CDR3 coding sequence is TGTGCCAGCAGCTTAGAGGCGCGGGGGGCCAAAAACATTCAGTACTTC.

The gene calls are TRBV7-9 and TRBJ2-1; D may be TRBD1 or TRBD2 (6 bases each). The CDR3 loop spans 13 amino acids. Looked up from germline, CDR1 is SEHNR and CDR2 is FQNEAQ (reference sequence). The ends were cut back, 11 bases at V and 4 bases at J, with 15 bases in the middle. Written as DNA, the CDR3 is TGTGCCGGAAAGTGGGGGGCGTACAATGAGCAGTTCTTC. Its translation: CAGKWGAYNEQFF.

The chain joins TRBV28 to TRBJ2-1; the D gene is possibly TRBD1 (6 bases). There are 14 residues in the CDR3. The V gene's germline CDR1 is MDHEN and CDR2 SYDVKM. Deletions cut 9 bases from V and 10 bases from J, with 22 bases between. The CDR3 bases are TGTGCCAGTTCATGGGTGACGGGACATCCCGAGCAGTTCTTC. Translated, it gives CASSWVTGHPEQFF.

The chain combines TRBV5-5 with TRBJ2-3; possible D gene TRBD2, 7 bases. V was cut by 4 bases and J by 2 bases, with 17 bases left in between. This CDR3 contains 16 residues. Germline V gene lookup returns CDR1 SGHKS and CDR2 YYEKEE (reference sequence). CDR3 amino acids: CASSRTGGPYTDTQYF. CDR3 DNA: TGTGCCAGCAGCCGTACGGGGGGCCCGTACACAGATACGCAGTATTTT.

V usage is TRBV6-8 and J usage is TRBJ2-4; possibly TRBD1 for D (5 bases). This CDR3 has 16 residues. Germline assignment: CDR1 MNHGY and CDR2 SAAAGT. V was cut by 6 bases and J by 7 bases, with 22 bases left in between. CDR3 DNA: TGTGCCAGCAGACCTAGGGGCCCTTGGTTGGGGAACATTCAGTACTTC. Its translation is CASRPRGPWLGNIQYF.

J is TRBJ2-7 and V is TRBV6-1; D gene ambiguous. The CDR3 is 12 residues long. Looked up from germline, CDR1 is MNHNS and CDR2 is SASEGT. Between the trimmed V and J ends, which lost 1 base and 4 bases, there was a span of 5 bases. CDR3 in amino acids: CASSEESYEQYF. For the CDR3, the DNA is TGTGCCAGCAGTGAAGAGTCGTACGAGCAGTACTTC.

The gene calls are TRBV20-1 and TRBJ2-7, with 7 nucleotides matching TRBD1. Germline CDR1 reads DFQATT; CDR2 reads SNEGSKA (reference sequence). This CDR3 comprises 15 residues. The junction had 5 bases not matched to a gene; V was cut back by 0 bases and J by 0 bases. The CDR3 region is CSARDDRTGSYEQYF. In DNA, the CDR3 is TGCAGTGCTAGAGATGATAGGACAGGCTCCTACGAGCAGTACTTC.

Turning to this clonotype: The junction departs from germline at one end; a sequencing error may be responsible. V and J are TRBV5-4 and TRBJ2-1; D perhaps matches TRBD2 (6 bases). Germline CDR1 and CDR2: SGHNT and YYREEE (reference sequence). The CDR3 consists of 17 residues. CDR3 region: CARSLAMGPRRGNEQFF. DNA for the CDR3: TGTGCCAGAAGCTTGGCCATGGGCCCCCGGCGGGGCAATGAGCAGTTCTTC.

The genes are TRBV23-1 and TRBJ2-7; possibly TRBD2 for D (5 bases). TRBV23-1 is placed among ORFs of uncertain function. Trimming stripped 8 bases from V and 1 base from J, with 12 bases between. The CDR3 is 13 residues long. CDR3 coding DNA: TGCGCCAGCCCTCCTCCGGGGTCCTACGAGCAGTACTTC. Translation gives CASPPPGSYEQYF.

The chain employs TRBV20-1 and TRBJ2-3; the D gene is possibly TRBD2 (7 bases). CDR1 is DFQATT, CDR2 SNEGSKA, per germline (reference sequence). The CDR3 totals 14 residues. The V and J ends lost 5 bases and 5 bases respectively, with 17 bases between them. This CDR3 reads CSAPRGGAGDTQYF. The CDR3 coding sequence is TGCAGTGCTCCTAGGGGGGGCGCTGGAGATACGCAGTATTTT.

The chain links TRBV10-3 to TRBJ2-7; TRBD1 might be the D (5 bases). This CDR3 has 17 amino acids. Germline CDR1 is ENHRY and CDR2 is SYGVKD. The germline V and J ends were trimmed by 0 bases and 6 bases, with 21 bases remaining between them. CDR3 residues: CAISESIGAARPLEQYF. In DNA form, the CDR3 reads TGTGCCATCAGTGAGTCGATTGGGGCAGCCCGCCCTCTCGAGCAGTACTTC.

CDR3 residues: CASSFIGGTSTDTQYF. CDR3 in DNA: TGTGCCAGCAGTTTCATCGGGGGAACTAGCACAGATACGCAGTATTTT. The V gene is TRBV28, the J gene TRBJ2-3; maybe TRBD2 (6 bases). CDR1 and CDR2 from the germline V gene are MDHEN and SYDVKM. The V end was cut by 3 bases, the J end by 0 bases, with 13 bases between. This CDR3 contains 16 residues. Full variable domain (outside the CDR3, taken from reference TRBV28 and TRBJ2-3): DVKVTQSSRYLVKRTGEKVFLECVQDMDHENMFWYRQDPGLGLRLIYFSYDVKMKEKGDIPEGYSVSREKKERFSLILESASTNQTSMYLCASSFIGGTSTDTQYFGPGTRLTVL.